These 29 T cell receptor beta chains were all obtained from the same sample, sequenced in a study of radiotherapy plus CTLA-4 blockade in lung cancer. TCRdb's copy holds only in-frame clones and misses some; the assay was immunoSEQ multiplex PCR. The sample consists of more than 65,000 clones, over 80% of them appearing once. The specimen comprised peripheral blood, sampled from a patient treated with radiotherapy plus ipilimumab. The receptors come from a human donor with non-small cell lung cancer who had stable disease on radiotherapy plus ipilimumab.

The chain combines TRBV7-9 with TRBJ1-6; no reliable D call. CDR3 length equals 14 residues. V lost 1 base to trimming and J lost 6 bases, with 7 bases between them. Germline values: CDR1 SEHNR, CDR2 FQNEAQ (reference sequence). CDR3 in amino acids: CASSLEMSNSPLHF. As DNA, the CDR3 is TGTGCCAGCAGCTTAGAAATGAGTAATTCACCCCTCCACTTT. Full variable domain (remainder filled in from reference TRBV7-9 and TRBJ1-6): DTGVSQNPRHKITKRGQNVTFRCDPISEHNRLYWYRQTLGQGPEFLTYFQNEAQLEKSRLLSDRFSAERPKGSFSTLEIQRTEQGDSAMYLCASSLEMSNSPLHFGNGTRLTVT.

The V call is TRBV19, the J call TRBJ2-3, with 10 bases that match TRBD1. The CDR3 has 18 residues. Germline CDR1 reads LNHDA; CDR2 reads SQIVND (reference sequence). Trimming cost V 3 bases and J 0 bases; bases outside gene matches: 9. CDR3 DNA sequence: TGTGCCAGTAGTATTGGGACAGGGGAGGTCGGTAGCACAGATACGCAGTATTTT. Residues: CASSIGTGEVGSTDTQYF.

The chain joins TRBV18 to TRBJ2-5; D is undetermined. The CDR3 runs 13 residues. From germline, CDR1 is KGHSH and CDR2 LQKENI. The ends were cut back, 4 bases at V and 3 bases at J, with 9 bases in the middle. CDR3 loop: CASSLGLKETQYF. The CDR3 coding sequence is TGTGCCAGCTCACTTGGTTTGAAAGAGACCCAGTACTTC.

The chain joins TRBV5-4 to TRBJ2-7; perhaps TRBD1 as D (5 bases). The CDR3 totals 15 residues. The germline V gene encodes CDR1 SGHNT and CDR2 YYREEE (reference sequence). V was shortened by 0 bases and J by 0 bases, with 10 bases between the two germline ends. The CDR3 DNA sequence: TGTGCCAGCAGCTTGGAGGGGTCAGCCTCCTACGAGCAGTACTTC. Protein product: CASSLEGSASYEQYF.

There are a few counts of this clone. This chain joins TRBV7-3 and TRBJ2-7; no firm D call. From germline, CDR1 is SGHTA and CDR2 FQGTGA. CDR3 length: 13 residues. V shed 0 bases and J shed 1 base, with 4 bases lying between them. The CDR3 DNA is TGTGCCAGCAGCTTAACACGGTCCTACGAGCAGTACTTC. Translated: CASSLTRSYEQYF.

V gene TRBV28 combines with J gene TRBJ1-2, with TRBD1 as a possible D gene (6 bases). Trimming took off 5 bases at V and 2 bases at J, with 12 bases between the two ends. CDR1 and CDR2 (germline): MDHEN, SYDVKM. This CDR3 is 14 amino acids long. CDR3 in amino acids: CASSGTLANYGYTF. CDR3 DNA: TGTGCCAGCAGTGGGACACTCGCCAACTATGGCTACACCTTC.

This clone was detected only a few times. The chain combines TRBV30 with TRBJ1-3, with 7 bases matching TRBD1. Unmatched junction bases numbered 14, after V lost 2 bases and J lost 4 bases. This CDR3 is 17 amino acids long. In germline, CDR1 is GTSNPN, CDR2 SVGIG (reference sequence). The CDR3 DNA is TGTGCCTGGAGTCCAAAAACCCCGACAGGGCGGGGAAACACCATATATTTT. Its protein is CAWSPKTPTGRGNTIYF.

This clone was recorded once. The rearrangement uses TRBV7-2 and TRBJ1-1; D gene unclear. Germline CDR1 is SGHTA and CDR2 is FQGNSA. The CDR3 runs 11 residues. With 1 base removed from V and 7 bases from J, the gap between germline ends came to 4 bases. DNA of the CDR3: TGTGCCAGCAGCTTAGTAGATGAAGCTTTCTTT. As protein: CASSLVDEAFF.

CDR3 in DNA: TGTGCCAGCAGCGATGGACTAGCGGGAGGGCCCCCAGATACGCAGTATTTT. It is translated as CASSDGLAGGPPDTQYF. This chain joins TRBV9 and TRBJ2-3; TRBD2 matches 15 bases. Germline lookup yields CDR1 SGDLS and CDR2 YYNGEE. V gave up 3 bases and J gave up 4 bases; unmatched junction bases: 6. There are 17 residues in the CDR3.

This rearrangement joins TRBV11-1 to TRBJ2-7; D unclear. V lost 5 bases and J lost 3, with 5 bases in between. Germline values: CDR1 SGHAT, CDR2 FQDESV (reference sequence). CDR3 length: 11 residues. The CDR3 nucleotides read TGTGCCAGCAGCGCCAGCTACGAGCAGTACTTC. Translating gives CASSASYEQYF.

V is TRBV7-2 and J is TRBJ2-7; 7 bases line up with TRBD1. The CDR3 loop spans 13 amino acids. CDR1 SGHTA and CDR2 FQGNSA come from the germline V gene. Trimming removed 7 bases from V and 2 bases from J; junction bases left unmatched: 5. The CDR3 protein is CASIRQGAYEQYF. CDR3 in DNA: TGTGCCAGCATCAGACAGGGAGCCTACGAGCAGTACTTC.

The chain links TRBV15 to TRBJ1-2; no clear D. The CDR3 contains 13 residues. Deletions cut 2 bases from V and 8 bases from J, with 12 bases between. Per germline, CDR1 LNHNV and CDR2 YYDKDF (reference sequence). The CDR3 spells CATSRTRVDGYTF. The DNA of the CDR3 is TGTGCCACCAGCAGAACTAGGGTGGACGGCTACACCTTC.

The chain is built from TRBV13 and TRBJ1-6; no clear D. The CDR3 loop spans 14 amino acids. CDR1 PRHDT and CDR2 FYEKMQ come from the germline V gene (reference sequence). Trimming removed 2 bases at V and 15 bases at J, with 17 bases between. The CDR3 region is CASSLSVTPDNLHF. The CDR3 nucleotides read TGTGCCAGCAGCTTATCTGTAACGCCGGATAACCTCCACTTT.

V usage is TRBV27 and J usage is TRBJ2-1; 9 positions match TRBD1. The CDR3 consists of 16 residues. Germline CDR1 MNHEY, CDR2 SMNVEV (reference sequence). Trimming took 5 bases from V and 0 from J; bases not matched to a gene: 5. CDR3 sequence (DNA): TGTGCCAGCAGTCTTCAGACAGGGGGCTCCTACAATGAGCAGTTCTTC. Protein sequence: CASSLQTGGSYNEQFF.

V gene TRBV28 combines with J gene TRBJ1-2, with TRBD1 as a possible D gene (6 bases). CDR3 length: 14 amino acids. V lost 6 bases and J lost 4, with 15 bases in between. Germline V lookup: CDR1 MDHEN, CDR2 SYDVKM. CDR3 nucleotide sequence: TGTGCCAGCAGCAGAGGGGGGGAAGGCTATGGCTACACCTTC. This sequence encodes CASSRGGEGYGYTF.

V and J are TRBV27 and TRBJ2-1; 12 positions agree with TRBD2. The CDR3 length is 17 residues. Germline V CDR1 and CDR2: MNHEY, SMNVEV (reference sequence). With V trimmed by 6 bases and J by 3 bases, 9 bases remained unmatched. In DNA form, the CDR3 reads TGTGCCAGCAGCGATCCCAAGGGACTAGCGGGCTACAATGAGCAGTTCTTC. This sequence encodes CASSDPKGLAGYNEQFF.

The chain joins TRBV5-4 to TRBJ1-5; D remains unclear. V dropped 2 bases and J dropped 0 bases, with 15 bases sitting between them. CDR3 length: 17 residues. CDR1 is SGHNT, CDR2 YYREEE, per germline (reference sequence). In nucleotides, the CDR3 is TGTGCCAGCAGCTTCAGACACGACCCTTATAGCAATCAGCCCCAGCATTTT. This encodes CASSFRHDPYSNQPQHF.

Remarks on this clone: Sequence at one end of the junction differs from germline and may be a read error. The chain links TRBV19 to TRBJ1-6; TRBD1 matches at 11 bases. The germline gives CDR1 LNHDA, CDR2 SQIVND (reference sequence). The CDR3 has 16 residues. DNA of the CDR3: TGTGCCAGTAGTATCGGGACAGGGGGGAATAATCCACCCCTCCACTTT. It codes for CASSIGTGGNNPPLHF.

This CDR3 reads CASRDRSNTGELFF. The CDR3 nucleotides are TGTGCCAGTCGGGACAGGAGTAACACCGGGGAGCTGTTTTTT. The V gene is TRBV19, the J gene TRBJ2-2; 8 bases align to TRBD1. CDR3 length: 14 residues. CDR1 and CDR2 (germline): LNHDA, SQIVND (reference sequence). V dropped 8 bases and J dropped 2; count of bases not matched to a gene: 4.

The CDR3 protein is CASSKEGTASLRGANVLTF. The DNA for the CDR3 is TGTGCCAGCAGCAAAGAAGGGACCGCATCTCTCAGAGGGGCCAACGTCCTGACTTTC. The rearrangement links TRBV21-1 to TRBJ2-6. TRBV21-1 is shown as a pseudogene. CDR3 length equals 19 residues.

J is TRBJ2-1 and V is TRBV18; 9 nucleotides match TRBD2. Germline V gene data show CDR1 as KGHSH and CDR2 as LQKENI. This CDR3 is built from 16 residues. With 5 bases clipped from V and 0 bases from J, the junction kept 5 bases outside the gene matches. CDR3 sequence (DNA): TGTGCCAGCTCATCCCTAGCGGGGAGCTCCTACAATGAGCAGTTCTTC. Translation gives CASSSLAGSSYNEQFF.

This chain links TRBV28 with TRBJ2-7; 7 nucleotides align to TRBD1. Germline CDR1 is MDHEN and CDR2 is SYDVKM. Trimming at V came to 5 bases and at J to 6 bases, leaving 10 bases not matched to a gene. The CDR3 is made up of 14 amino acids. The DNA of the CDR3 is TGTGCCAGCAGTCCTCAGCGACAGGGCGGCGAGCAGTACTTC. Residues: CASSPQRQGGEQYF.

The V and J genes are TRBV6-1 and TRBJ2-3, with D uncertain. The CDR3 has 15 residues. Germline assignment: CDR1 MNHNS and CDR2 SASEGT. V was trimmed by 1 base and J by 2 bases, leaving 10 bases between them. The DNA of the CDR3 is TGTGCCAGCAGTGAAGACAAGAGCTACACAGATACGCAGTATTTT. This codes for CASSEDKSYTDTQYF.

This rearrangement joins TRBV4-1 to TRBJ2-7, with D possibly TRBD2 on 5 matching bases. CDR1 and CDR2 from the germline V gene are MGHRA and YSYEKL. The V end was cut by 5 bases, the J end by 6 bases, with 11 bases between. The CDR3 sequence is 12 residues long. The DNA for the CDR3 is TGCGCCAGCAGCTCTAGCTTTGGCGAGCAGTACTTC. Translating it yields CASSSSFGEQYF.

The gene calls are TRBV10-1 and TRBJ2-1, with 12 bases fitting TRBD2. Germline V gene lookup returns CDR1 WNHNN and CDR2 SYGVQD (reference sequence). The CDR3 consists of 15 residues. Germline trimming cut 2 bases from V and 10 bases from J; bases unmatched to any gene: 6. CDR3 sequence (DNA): TGCGCCAGCAGTGAGCCGACTAGCGGGGGATACGAGCAGTTCTTC. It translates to CASSEPTSGGYEQFF.

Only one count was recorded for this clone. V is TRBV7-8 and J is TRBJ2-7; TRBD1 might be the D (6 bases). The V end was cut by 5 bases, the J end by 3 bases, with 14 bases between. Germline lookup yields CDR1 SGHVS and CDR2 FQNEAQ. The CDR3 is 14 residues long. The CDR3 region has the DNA TGTGCCAGCAGCGAACAGGGATCGAGCTACGAGCAGTACTTC. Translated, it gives CASSEQGSSYEQYF.

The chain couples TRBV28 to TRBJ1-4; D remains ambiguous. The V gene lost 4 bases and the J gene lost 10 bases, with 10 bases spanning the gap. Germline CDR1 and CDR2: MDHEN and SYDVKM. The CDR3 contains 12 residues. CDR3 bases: TGTGCCAGCAGTTCCGACTGGGTAAAACTGTTTTTT. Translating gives CASSSDWVKLFF.

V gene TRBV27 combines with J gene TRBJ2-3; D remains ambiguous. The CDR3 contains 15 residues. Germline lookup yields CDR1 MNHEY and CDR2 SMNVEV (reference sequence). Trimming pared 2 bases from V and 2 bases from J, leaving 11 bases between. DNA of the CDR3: TGTGCCAGCAGTTTAAGAGGCAGTGACACAGATACGCAGTATTTT. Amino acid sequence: CASSLRGSDTDTQYF.

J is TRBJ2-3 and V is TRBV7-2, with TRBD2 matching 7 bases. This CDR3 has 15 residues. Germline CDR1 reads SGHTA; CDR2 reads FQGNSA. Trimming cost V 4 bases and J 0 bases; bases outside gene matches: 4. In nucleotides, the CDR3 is TGTGCCAGCAGCTATCTGCGGGGGAGCACAGATACGCAGTATTTT. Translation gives CASSYLRGSTDTQYF. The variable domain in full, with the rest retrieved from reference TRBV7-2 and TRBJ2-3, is GAGVSQSPSNKVTEKGKDVELRCDPISGHTALYWYRQSLGQGLEFLIYFQGNSAPDKSGLPSDRFSAERTGGSVSTLTIQRTQQEDSAVYLCASSYLRGSTDTQYFGPGTRLTVL.